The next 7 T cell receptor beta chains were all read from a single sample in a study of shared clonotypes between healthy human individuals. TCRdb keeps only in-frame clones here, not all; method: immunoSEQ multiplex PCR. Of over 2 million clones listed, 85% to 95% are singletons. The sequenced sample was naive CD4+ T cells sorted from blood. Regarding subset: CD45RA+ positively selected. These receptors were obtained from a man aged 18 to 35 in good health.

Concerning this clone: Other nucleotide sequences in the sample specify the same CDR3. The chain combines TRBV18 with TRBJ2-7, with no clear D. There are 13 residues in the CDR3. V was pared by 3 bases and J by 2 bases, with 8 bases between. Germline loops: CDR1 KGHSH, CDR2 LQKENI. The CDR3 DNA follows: TGTGCCAGCTCACCGTCAGCCACCTACGAGCAGTACTTC. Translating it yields CASSPSATYEQYF.

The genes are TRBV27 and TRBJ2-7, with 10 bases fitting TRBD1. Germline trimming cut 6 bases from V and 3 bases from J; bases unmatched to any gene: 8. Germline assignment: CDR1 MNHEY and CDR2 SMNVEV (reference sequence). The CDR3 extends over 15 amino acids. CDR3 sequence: CASSQSRDRGYEQYF. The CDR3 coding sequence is TGTGCCAGCAGCCAAAGCCGGGACAGGGGCTACGAGCAGTACTTC.

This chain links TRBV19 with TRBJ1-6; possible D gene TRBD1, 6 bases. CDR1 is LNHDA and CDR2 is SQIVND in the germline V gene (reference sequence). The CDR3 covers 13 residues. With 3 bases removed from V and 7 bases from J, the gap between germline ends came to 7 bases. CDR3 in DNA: TGTGCCAGTAGTATCGACAGGAATTCACCCCTCCACTTT. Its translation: CASSIDRNSPLHF.

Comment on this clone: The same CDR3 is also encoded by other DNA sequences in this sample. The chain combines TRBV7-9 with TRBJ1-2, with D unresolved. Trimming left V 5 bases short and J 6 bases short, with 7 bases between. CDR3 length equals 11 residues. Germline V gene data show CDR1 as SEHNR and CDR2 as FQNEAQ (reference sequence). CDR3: CASSRTDGYTF. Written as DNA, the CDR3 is TGTGCCAGCAGCCGTACGGATGGCTACACCTTC.

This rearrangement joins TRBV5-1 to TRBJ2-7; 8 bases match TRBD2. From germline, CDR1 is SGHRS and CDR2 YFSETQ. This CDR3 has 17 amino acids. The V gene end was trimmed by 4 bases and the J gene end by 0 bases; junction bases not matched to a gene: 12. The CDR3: CASSATPPAGASYEQYF. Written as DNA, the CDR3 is TGCGCCAGCAGCGCCACCCCCCCAGCGGGAGCCTCCTACGAGCAGTACTTC.

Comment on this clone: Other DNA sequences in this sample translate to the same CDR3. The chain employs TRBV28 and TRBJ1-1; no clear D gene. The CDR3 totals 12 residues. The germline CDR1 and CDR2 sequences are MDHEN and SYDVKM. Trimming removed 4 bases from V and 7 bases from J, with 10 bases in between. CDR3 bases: TGTGCCAGCAGTTCCGGCAGATTTGAAGCTTTCTTT. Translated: CASSSGRFEAFF.

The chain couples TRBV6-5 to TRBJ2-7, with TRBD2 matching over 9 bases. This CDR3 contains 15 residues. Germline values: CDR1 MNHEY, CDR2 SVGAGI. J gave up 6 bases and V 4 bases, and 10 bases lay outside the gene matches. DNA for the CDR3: TGTGCCAGCAGTTGGAGCGGGAGGTTGATGGGCGAGCAGTACTTC. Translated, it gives CASSWSGRLMGEQYF.